These T cell receptor beta chains were read from a single sample in a study of blood T cell repertoires in COVID-19. Profiling relied on immunoSEQ multiplex PCR, and the TCRdb table lists in-frame clones only, not all of them. The sample has roughly 200,000 clones, 84% seen once. The source material was peripheral blood. The source of these receptors is a man in his forties or fifties with active or convalescent COVID-19. CDR3s include the opening cysteine and the closing phenylalanine or tryptophan. The order of the fields is CDR3 length, clone size, D gene, V gene, J gene, CDR3 protein, CDR3 DNA. The D gene is left open where the match is weak. A row's size may be missing; if present it is once, few, many or a size class.

13,.,.,TRBV9,TRBJ1-2,CASSVRVDYGYTF,TGTGCCAGCAGCGTCAGGGTTGACTATGGCTACACCTTC
14,.,.,TRBV19,TRBJ2-2,CASSITGTTGELFF,TGTGCCAGTAGTATCACAGGGACCACCGGGGAGCTGTTTTTT
14,.,TRBD1,TRBV6-5,TRBJ1-1,CASSYTGTGSEAFF,TGTGCCAGCAGTTACACCGGGACAGGGAGTGAAGCTTTCTTT
16,.,TRBD2,TRBV4-3,TRBJ2-3,CASSQDNGGASDTQYF,TGCGCCAGCAGCCAAGATAACGGGGGGGCCTCAGATACGCAGTATTTT
12,.,.,TRBV9,TRBJ1-1,CASSSRRGEAFF,TGTGCCAGCAGCTCCCGTAGGGGTGAAGCTTTCTTT
10,once,.,TRBV21-1,TRBJ2-2,CAYEAGELFF,TGTGCCTACGAGGCGGGGGAGCTGTTTTTT
15,once,.,TRBV19,TRBJ2-1,CASSIEMGAWGEQFF,TGTGCCAGTAGTATCGAGATGGGGGCTTGGGGTGAGCAGTTCTTC
14,.,.,TRBV6-1,TRBJ1-4,CASSERQVREKLFF,TGTGCCAGCAGTGAGAGACAAGTCCGGGAAAAACTGTTTTTT
14,.,.,TRBV28,TRBJ2-7,CASSLGGGWYEQYF,TGTGCCAGCAGTTTGGGTGGGGGCTGGTACGAGCAGTACTTC
15,.,.,TRBV3-1/TRBV3-2,TRBJ2-3,CASSPDRRGTDTQYF,TGTGCCAGCAGCCCGGACCGGCGGGGCACAGATACGCAGTATTTT
16,once,TRBD1,TRBV7-6,TRBJ2-2,CASSLLQGAYTGELFF,TGTGCCAGCAGCTTACTGCAGGGGGCATACACCGGGGAGCTGTTTTTT
16,.,TRBD1,TRBV5-1,TRBJ1-1,CASSLAPRQGKTEAFF,TGCGCCAGCAGCTTGGCCCCCCGACAGGGAAAAACTGAAGCTTTCTTT
14,.,.,TRBV7-2,TRBJ1-3,CASSLGGRGNTIYF,TGTGCCAGCAGCTTAGGGGGGAGGGGAAACACCATATATTTT
15,.,TRBD1,TRBV11-2,TRBJ2-2,CASSLGTGWAGELFF,TGTGCCAGCAGCTTAGGGACAGGGTGGGCCGGGGAGCTGTTTTTT
14,.,.,TRBV7-9,TRBJ2-2,CASSLIANTGELFF,TGTGCCAGCAGCTTAATCGCGAACACCGGGGAGCTGTTTTTT
16,.,TRBD1,TRBV18,TRBJ1-5,CASSQRPGQDNQPQHF,TGTGCCAGCTCCCAGAGGCCGGGACAGGACAATCAGCCCCAGCATTTT
15,.,TRBD2,TRBV10-2,TRBJ2-3,CASSEWRGRGDTQYF,TGCGCCAGCAGTGAATGGCGGGGGAGGGGAGATACGCAGTATTTT
18,.,TRBD2,TRBV3-1/TRBV3-2,TRBJ2-1,CASSPRLAGAQGYNEQFF,TGTGCCAGCAGCCCTCGACTAGCGGGGGCCCAGGGGTACAATGAGCAGTTCTTC
13,.,.,TRBV29-1,TRBJ1-1,CSVVGAGNTEAFF,TGCAGCGTTGTTGGGGCGGGAAACACTGAAGCTTTCTTT
15,.,.,TRBV6-1,TRBJ1-3,CASSESGGVGNTIYF,TGTGCCAGCAGTGAATCGGGAGGAGTTGGAAACACCATATATTTT
13,.,.,TRBV19,TRBJ1-1,CASSIIGRGEAFF,TGTGCCAGTAGTATTATCGGGAGAGGTGAAGCTTTCTTT
16,.,.,TRBV5-5,TRBJ1-2,CASTLFEGRGVNGYTF,TGTGCCAGCACCCTCTTCGAGGGCAGGGGCGTTAATGGCTACACCTTC
15,once,.,TRBV28,TRBJ1-3,CASSFSRSSGNTIYF,TGTGCCAGCAGTTTTAGCCGGAGCTCTGGAAACACCATATATTTT
15,.,TRBD2,TRBV5-1,TRBJ2-1,CASSPGLAGDNEQFF,TGCGCCAGCAGCCCGGGACTAGCGGGAGACAATGAGCAGTTCTTC
16,.,TRBD2,TRBV9,TRBJ2-6,CASNAGGNSGANVLTF,TGTGCCAGCAACGCGGGGGGGAACTCTGGGGCCAACGTCCTGACTTTC
16,once,.,TRBV4-3,TRBJ1-5,CASSQDFSRRDQPQHF,TGCGCCAGCAGCCAAGACTTCTCCCGCAGGGATCAGCCCCAGCATTTT
12,.,TRBD1,TRBV7-9,TRBJ2-7,CASSAYRGEQYF,TGTGCCAGCAGCGCCTACAGGGGCGAGCAGTACTTC
13,.,.,TRBV6-2/TRBV6-3,TRBJ1-1,CASSLRGGTEAFF,TGTGCCAGCAGTTTGAGAGGAGGCACTGAAGCTTTCTTT
14,.,.,TRBV30,TRBJ1-5,CAWSFGQSNQPQHF,TGTGCCTGGAGTTTCGGACAAAGCAATCAGCCCCAGCATTTT
15,.,.,TRBV15,TRBJ1-2,CATSRDLGAGYGYTF,TGTGCCACCAGCAGAGATCTGGGGGCCGGCTATGGCTACACCTTC
16,.,.,TRBV4-3,TRBJ2-7,CASSQEAVSSLYEQYF,TGCGCCAGCAGCCAAGAGGCAGTCTCTTCCTTATACGAGCAGTACTTC
16,.,.,TRBV4-2,TRBJ1-2,CASSQDVTGASYGYTF,TGTGCCAGCAGCCAAGATGTAACTGGGGCGAGCTATGGCTACACCTTC
14,.,.,TRBV4-3,TRBJ2-7,CASSQDARGYEQYF,TGCGCCAGCAGCCAAGATGCCCGGGGCTACGAGCAGTACTTC
11,few,.,TRBV29-1,TRBJ1-2,CSVLVGYGYTF,TGCAGCGTCCTAGTTGGCTATGGCTACACCTTC
16,.,.,TRBV19,TRBJ2-6,CASSIDLRSGANVLTF,TGTGCCAGTAGTATAGATTTGAGGTCTGGGGCCAACGTCCTGACTTTC